This T cell receptor beta chain appears in the sequencing data of a study of cytomegalovirus exposure and HLA in healthy donors. Findings and limits, study-wide: High specificity and sensitivity for cytomegalovirus status were reported for the classifier. Later analysis identified a missense DCLRE1C variant that was linked to TCR beta V- and J-gene trimming. Cytomegalovirus association was listed for 164 TCR beta chains. About 87% or about 30% of the time was how often most TCR beta V segments were productive, according to an earlier analysis.

PCR amplification relied on 60 Vbeta primers (plus 13 Jbeta primers). Sequencing used immunoSEQ multiplex PCR; TCRdb keeps in-frame clones, though not all of them. The sample includes more than 100,000 clones, more than 80% of them seen just once. Comments on this clone: Its antigen is unknown.

The sequencing input was PBMCs. This clonotype was obtained from a man aged 40-49 years in good health and CMV-seronegative.

CDR3 loop: CASTRAGTGANVLTF. CDR3 bases: TGTGCCAGCACCAGGGCGGGGACCGGGGCCAACGTCCTGACTTTC. This chain joins TRBV6-5 and TRBJ2-6; TRBD2 might be the D (6 bases). CDR3 length: 15 amino acids. The germline V gene encodes CDR1 MNHEY and CDR2 SVGAGI. V dropped 7 bases and J dropped 4 bases, with 14 bases sitting between them.